These T cell receptor beta chains were read from a single sample in a study of cytomegalovirus exposure and HLA in healthy donors. Clones were read by immunoSEQ multiplex PCR, and TCRdb kept only the in-frame ones, dropping some. The sample yields roughly 110,000 clones, 74% seen once. Sequencing was performed on PBMCs. The receptor set was obtained from a woman aged 40-49 years in good health and CMV-seropositive. Both conserved end residues are part of each CDR3. A D gene is named only where the DNA matches it firmly. Size is stated for part of the rows, as once, few or many counts, or as a class when the clone is expanded.

TRBV7-3	.	TRBJ2-5	.	CASSLGGTQETQYF	TGTGCCAGCAGCTTAGGGGGGACCCAAGAGACCCAGTACTTC
TRBV27	.	TRBJ2-7	.	CASRQVSHEQYF	TGTGCCAGCAGACAGGTTAGCCACGAGCAGTACTTC
TRBV13	few	TRBJ1-5	.	CASSAEDRYQPQHF	TGTGCCAGCAGCGCAGAGGACAGATATCAGCCCCAGCATTTT
TRBV14	.	TRBJ2-7	.	CASSQDLSPGYSYEQYF	TGTGCCAGCAGCCAAGATCTTTCCCCGGGATACTCCTACGAGCAGTACTTC
TRBV29-1	.	TRBJ2-7	.	CSGSEAYEQYF	TGCAGCGGTAGCGAAGCCTACGAGCAGTACTTC
TRBV6-6	.	TRBJ1-2	TRBD1	CASRDPGTVYGYTF	TGTGCCAGCAGGGACCCCGGGACAGTCTATGGCTACACCTTC
TRBV27	.	TRBJ2-3	.	CASRTTRRGTDTQYF	TGTGCCAGCAGAACCACGAGGAGAGGTACAGATACGCAGTATTTT
TRBV11-2	.	TRBJ1-5	TRBD1	CASSIDRVSPQHF	TGTGCCAGCAGCATCGACAGGGTCAGTCCCCAGCATTTT
TRBV5-1	few	TRBJ2-7	.	CASSLGAGTNIRGEQYF	TGCGCCAGCAGCTTGGGGGCCGGGACAAACATTCGGGGCGAGCAGTACTTC
TRBV4-1	.	TRBJ2-5	TRBD2	CASSPFSGAQETQYF	TGCGCCAGCAGCCCGTTCAGCGGGGCCCAAGAGACCCAGTACTTC
TRBV18	.	TRBJ2-3	.	CASSLYTDTQYF	TGTGCCAGCTCACTGTACACAGATACGCAGTATTTT
TRBV5-4	.	TRBJ2-5	TRBD1	CASSLQGATETQYF	TGTGCCAGCAGCTTGCAGGGGGCGACGGAGACCCAGTACTTC
TRBV7-8	.	TRBJ1-1	TRBD1	CASSLVRGRTEAFF	TGTGCCAGCAGCTTAGTCAGGGGGCGAACTGAAGCTTTCTTT
TRBV6-1	few	TRBJ1-6	.	CASSAGGAHNSPLHF	TGTGCCAGCAGTGCGGGGGGGGCCCATAATTCACCCCTCCACTTT